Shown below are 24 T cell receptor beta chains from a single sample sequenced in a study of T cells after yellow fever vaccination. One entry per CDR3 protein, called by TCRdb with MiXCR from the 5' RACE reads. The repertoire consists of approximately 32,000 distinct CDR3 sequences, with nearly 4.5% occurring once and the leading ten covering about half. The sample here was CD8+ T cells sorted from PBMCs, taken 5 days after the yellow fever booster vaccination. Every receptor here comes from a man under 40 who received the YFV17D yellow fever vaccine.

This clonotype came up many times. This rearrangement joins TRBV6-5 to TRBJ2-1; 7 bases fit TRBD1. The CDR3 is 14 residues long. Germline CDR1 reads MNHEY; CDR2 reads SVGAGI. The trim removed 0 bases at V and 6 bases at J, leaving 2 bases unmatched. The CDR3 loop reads CASSYSRGPNEQFF. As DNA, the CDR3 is TGTGCCAGCAGTTACTCGAGGGGGCCCAATGAGCAGTTCTTC.

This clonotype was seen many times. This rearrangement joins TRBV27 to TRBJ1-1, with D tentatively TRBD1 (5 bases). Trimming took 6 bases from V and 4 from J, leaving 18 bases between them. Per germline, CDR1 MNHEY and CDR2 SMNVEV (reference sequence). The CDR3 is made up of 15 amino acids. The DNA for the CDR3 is TGTGCCAGCAGCACGCTCGCAGGGCTCGTCACTGAAGCTTTCTTT. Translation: CASSTLAGLVTEAFF.

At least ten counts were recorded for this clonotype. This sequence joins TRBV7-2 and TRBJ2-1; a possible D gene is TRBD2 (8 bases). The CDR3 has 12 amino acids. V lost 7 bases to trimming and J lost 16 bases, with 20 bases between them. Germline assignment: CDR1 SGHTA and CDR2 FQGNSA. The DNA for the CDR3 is TGTGCCAGCATACGGGAGGGACAGAGTGAATTCTTC. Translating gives CASIREGQSEFF.

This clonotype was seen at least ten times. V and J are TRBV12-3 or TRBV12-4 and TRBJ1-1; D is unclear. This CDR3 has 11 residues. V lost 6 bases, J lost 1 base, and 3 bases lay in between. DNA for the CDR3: TGTGCCAGCAGGGAGAACACTGAAGCTTTCTTT. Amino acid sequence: CASRENTEAFF.

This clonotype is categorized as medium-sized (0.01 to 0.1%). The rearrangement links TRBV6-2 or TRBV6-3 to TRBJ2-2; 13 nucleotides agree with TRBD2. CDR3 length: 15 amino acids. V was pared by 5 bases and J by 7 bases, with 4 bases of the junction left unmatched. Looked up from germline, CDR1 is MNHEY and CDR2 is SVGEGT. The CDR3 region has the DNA TGTGCCAGCAGTGGACTAGCGGGAGTGATCGGGGAGCTGTTTTTT. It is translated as CASSGLAGVIGELFF.

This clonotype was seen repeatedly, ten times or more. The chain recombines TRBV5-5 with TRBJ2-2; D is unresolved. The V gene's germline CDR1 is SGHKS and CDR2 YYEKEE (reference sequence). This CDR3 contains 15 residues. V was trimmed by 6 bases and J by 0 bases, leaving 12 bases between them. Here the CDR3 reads CASTTYIANTGELFF. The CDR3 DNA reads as TGTGCCAGCACAACATATATCGCGAACACCGGGGAGCTGTTTTTT.

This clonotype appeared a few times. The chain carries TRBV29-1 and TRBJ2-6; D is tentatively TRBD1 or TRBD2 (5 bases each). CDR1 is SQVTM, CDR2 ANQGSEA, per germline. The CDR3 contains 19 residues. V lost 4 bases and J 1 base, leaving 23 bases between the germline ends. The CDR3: CSVVSQGVGSLSGANVLTF. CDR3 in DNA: TGCAGCGTTGTTAGTCAGGGAGTAGGTTCCCTATCTGGGGCCAACGTCCTGACTTTC.

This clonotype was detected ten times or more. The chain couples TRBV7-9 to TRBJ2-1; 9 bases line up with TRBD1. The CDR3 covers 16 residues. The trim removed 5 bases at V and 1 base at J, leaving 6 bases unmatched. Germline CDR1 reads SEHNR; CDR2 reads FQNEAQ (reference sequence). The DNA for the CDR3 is TGTGCCAGCAGCCCGGGACAGGGTAGGTCCTACAATGAGCAGTTCTTC. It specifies CASSPGQGRSYNEQFF. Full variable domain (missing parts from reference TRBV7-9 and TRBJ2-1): DTGVSQNPRHKITKRGQNVTFRCDPISEHNRLYWYRQTLGQGPEFLTYFQNEAQLEKSRLLSDRFSAERPKGSFSTLEIQRTEQGDSAMYLCASSPGQGRSYNEQFFGPGTRLTVL.

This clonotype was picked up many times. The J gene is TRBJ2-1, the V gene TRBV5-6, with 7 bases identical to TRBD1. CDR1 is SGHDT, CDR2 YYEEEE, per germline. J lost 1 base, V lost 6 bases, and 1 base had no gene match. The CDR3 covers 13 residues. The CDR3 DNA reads TGTGCCAGCACGACAGGGTCCTACAATGAGCAGTTCTTC. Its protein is CASTTGSYNEQFF.

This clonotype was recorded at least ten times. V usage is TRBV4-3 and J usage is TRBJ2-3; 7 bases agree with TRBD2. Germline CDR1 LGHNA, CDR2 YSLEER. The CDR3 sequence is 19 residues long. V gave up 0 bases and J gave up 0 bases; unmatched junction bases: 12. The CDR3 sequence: CASSQDELLSGDSTDTQYF. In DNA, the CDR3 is TGCGCCAGCAGCCAAGATGAATTGTTAAGCGGGGATAGCACAGATACGCAGTATTTT.

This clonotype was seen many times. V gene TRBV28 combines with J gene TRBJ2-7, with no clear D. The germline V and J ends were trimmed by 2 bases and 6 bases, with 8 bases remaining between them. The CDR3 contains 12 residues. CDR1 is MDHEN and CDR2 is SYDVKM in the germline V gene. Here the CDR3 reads CASSLRPGEQYF. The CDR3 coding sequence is TGTGCCAGCAGTTTACGCCCAGGCGAGCAGTACTTC. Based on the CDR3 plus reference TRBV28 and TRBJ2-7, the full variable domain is DVKVTQSSRYLVKRTGEKVFLECVQDMDHENMFWYRQDPGLGLRLIYFSYDVKMKEKGDIPEGYSVSREKKERFSLILESASTNQTSMYLCASSLRPGEQYFGPGTRLTVT.

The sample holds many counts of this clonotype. The CDR3 coding sequence is TGTGCCAGCAGCAACACAGGGCCTTTGGGCAATCAGCCCCAGCATTTT. Its protein product is CASSNTGPLGNQPQHF. The V gene is TRBV7-2, the J gene TRBJ1-5, with D possibly matching TRBD1 (6 bases). The V gene lost 5 bases and the J gene lost 2 bases, with 16 bases spanning the gap. Germline CDR1 SGHTA, CDR2 FQGNSA. This CDR3 has 16 amino acids.

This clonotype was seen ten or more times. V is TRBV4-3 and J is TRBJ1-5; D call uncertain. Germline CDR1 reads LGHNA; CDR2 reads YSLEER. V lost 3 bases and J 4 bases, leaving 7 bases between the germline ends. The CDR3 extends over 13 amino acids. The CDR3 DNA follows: TGCGCCAGCAGCCACCTCAGGAATCAGCCCCAGCATTTT. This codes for CASSHLRNQPQHF.

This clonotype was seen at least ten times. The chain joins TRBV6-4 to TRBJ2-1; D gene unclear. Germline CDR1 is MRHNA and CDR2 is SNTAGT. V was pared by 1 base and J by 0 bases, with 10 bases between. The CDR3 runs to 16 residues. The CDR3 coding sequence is TGTGCCAGCAGTGACTGGATAACAAGCTCCTACAATGAGCAGTTCTTC. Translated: CASSDWITSSYNEQFF.

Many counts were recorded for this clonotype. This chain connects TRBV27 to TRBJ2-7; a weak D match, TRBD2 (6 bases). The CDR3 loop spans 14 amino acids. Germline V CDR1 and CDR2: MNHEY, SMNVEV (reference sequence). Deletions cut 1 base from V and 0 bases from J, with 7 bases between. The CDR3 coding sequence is TGTGCCAGCAGTTTATTCGGGGGCTCCTACGAGCAGTACTTC. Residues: CASSLFGGSYEQYF.

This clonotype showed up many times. CDR3 protein: CASGSAAGYNEQFF. The CDR3 DNA follows: TGTGCCAGCGGCTCCGCGGCCGGTTACAATGAGCAGTTCTTC. V is TRBV2 and J is TRBJ2-1; no firm D call. This CDR3 is 14 amino acids long. The germline CDR1 and CDR2 sequences are SNHLY and FYNNEI. The germline V and J ends were trimmed by 8 bases and 4 bases, with 15 bases remaining between them.

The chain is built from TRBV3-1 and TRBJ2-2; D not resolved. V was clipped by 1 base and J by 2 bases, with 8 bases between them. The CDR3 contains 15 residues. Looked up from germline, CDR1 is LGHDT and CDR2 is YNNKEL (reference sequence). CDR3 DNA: TGTGCCAGCAGCCAAGTGATGTACAACACCGGGGAGCTGTTTTTT. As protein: CASSQVMYNTGELFF.

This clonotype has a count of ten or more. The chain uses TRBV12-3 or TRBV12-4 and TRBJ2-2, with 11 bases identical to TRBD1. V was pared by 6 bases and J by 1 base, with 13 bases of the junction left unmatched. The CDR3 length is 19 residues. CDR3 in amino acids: CASRGPGTGGGMNTGELFF. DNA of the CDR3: TGTGCCAGCAGGGGTCCCGGGACAGGGGGTGGGATGAACACCGGGGAGCTGTTTTTT.

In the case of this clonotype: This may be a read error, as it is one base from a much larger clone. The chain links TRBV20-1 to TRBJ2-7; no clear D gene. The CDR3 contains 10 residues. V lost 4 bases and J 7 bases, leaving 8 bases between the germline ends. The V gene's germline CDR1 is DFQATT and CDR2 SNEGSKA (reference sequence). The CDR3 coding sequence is TGCAGTGCTATAATTTCGGAGCAGTACTTC. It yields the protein CSAIISEQYF.

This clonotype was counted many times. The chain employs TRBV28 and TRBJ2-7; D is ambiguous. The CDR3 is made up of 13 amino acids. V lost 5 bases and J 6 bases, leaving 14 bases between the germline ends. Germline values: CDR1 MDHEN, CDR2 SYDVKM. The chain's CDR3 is CASSTSPRPEQYF. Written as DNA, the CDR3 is TGTGCCAGCAGTACAAGCCCCCGGCCCGAGCAGTACTTC.

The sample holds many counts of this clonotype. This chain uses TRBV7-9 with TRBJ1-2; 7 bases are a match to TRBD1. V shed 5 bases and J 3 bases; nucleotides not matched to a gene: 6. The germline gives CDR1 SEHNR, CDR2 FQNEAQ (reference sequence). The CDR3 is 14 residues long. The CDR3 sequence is CASSPQGVHYGYTF. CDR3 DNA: TGTGCCAGCAGCCCCCAGGGGGTTCACTATGGCTACACCTTC.

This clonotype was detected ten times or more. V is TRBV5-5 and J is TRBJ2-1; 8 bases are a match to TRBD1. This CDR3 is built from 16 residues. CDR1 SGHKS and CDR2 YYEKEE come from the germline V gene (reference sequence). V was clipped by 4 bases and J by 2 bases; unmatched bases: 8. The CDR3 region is CASSLTDRVTYNEQFF. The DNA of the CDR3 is TGTGCCAGCAGCCTTACGGACAGGGTCACCTACAATGAGCAGTTCTTC.

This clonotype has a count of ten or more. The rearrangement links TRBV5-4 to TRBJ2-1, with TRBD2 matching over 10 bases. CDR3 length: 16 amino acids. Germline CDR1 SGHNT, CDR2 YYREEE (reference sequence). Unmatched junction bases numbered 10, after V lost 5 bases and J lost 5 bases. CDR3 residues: CASSHSGRAVDNEQFF. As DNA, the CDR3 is TGTGCCAGCAGTCACAGCGGGAGGGCCGTAGACAATGAGCAGTTCTTC.

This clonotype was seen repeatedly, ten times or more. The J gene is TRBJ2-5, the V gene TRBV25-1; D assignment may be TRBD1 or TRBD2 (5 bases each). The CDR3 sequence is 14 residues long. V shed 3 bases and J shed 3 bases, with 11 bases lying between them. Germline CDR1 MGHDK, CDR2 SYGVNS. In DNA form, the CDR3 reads TGTGCCAGCAGTGAGAGGGACCCTAAAGAGACCCAGTACTTC. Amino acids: CASSERDPKETQYF. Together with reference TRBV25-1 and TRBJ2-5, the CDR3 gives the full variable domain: EADIYQTPRYLVIGTGKKITLECSQTMGHDKMYWYQQDPGMELHLIHYSYGVNSTEKGDLSSESTVSRIRTEHFPLTLESARPSHTSQYLCASSERDPKETQYFGPGTRLLVL.